The clone carrying this T cell receptor (beta chain) was picked up a small number of times. Its specificity is not known. The CDR3 runs 14 residues. Germline-derived CDR1 and CDR2 are SGHDN and FVKESK. Trimming took 3 bases from V and 0 from J, leaving 8 bases between them. The source of the sample is a study of T cell clonotyping in hematopoietic cell transplantation. Overall study results and limits: At the given depth, recipient repertoires were over 97% de novo clonotypes. Without cell sorting, CD4 versus CD8 contributions remain unresolved.

Here immunoSEQ multiplex PCR was the method, and the copy in TCRdb shows in-frame clones only, minus some. The table has 46,000 or so clones, approximately 90% seen once; the top ten hold less than 6.5%. Time point in this sample: recipient sample about 28 days before transplant, after cytoreduction. Samples: about 28 days before transplant, then days 30, 100 and 180 after. This rearrangement joins TRBV14 to TRBJ1-1; D remains unclear. The sequenced sample was peripheral blood mononuclear cells, obtained before stem cell transplant. The receptor's source is a man between 60 and 70 years old with biphenotypic leukemia. Some clones in this sample may be carry-over from other donors' samples. The DNA for the CDR3 is TGTGCCAGCAGCCACTCCACGGTGAACACTGAAGCTTTCTTT. Translation: CASSHSTVNTEAFF.